The 22 T cell receptor beta chains listed next were all sequenced from one sample in a study of T cells after yellow fever vaccination. TCRdb redid the calling of the 5' RACE reads with MiXCR, one entry per CDR3 protein. The sample holds a few hundred thousand distinct CDR3 sequences, around 4.1% seen once. The sequencing here drew on PBMCs, taken 5 days after the yellow fever booster vaccination. Source of these receptors: a man aged 18 to 29 who received the YFV17D yellow fever vaccine.

This clonotype was picked up a small number of times. The V call is TRBV12-3 or TRBV12-4, the J call TRBJ2-2; perhaps D is TRBD1 or TRBD2 (6 bases each). This CDR3 region has 13 residues. The ends were cut back, 6 bases at V and 4 bases at J, with 9 bases in the middle. In nucleotides, the CDR3 is TGTGCCAGCAGGGGGGGCCCCACCGGGGAGCTGTTTTTT. This translates into CASRGGPTGELFF.

In its sample, this clonotype was seen a few times. The V call is TRBV5-1, the J call TRBJ2-5; D not resolved. The ends were cut back, 6 bases at V and 2 bases at J, with 14 bases in the middle. In germline, CDR1 is SGHRS, CDR2 YFSETQ. The CDR3 runs to 14 residues. Here the CDR3 DNA reads TGCGCCAGCAACCTCGGGCAGCCGCAAGAGACCCAGTACTTC. Translation: CASNLGQPQETQYF.

The chain has TRBV21-1 and TRBJ2-7; TRBD1, the table's D call, was not compared with the DNA. TRBV21-1 constitutes a pseudogene. This CDR3 has 16 residues. CDR3 DNA: TGTGCCAGCAGCAAACCCACAGGGGCCGCGCCTTACGAGCAGTACGTC. Amino acids: CASSKPTGAAPYEQYV.

This clonotype was counted a few times. This chain joins TRBV20-1 and TRBJ2-7; D ambiguous. The CDR3 spans 14 residues. Deletions cut 1 base from V and 3 bases from J, with 13 bases between. Germline V lookup: CDR1 DFQATT, CDR2 SNEGSKA (reference sequence). As DNA, the CDR3 is TGCAGTGCTAGAGGGCCCCAGACAAACTACGAGCAGTACGTC. It encodes CSARGPQTNYEQYV.

This clonotype was seen a few times. V usage is TRBV12-3 or TRBV12-4 and J usage is TRBJ2-3, with 7 bases lining up with TRBD2. This CDR3 is 14 amino acids long. After removal of 7 bases from V and 0 bases from J, the junction contained 4 bases not matched to a gene. The CDR3, as DNA: TGTGCCAGCACCCTGCGGGGGAGCACAGATACGCAGTATTTT. It translates to CASTLRGSTDTQYF.

This clonotype has a handful of counts. The chain links TRBV29-1 to TRBJ1-2, with 10 bases that match TRBD1. Germline V gene sequence: CDR1 SQVTM, CDR2 ANQGSEA. Trimming cost V 2 bases and J 6 bases; bases outside gene matches: 6. The CDR3 runs 14 residues. CDR3 residues: CSVEKTGGGNGYTF. CDR3 nucleotides: TGCAGCGTTGAAAAGACAGGGGGCGGCAATGGCTACACCTTC.

The CDR3 protein is CASTGQGTKAFF. CDR3 sequence (DNA): TGTGCCAGCACAGGACAGGGGACCAAAGCTTTCTTT. The chain has TRBV12-3 or TRBV12-4 and TRBJ1-1; 9 nucleotides match TRBD1. CDR3 length: 12 residues. The V segment lost 7 bases and the J segment 9 bases; nucleotides outside the gene matches: 6.

Only a few counts were recorded for this clonotype. V and J are TRBV19 and TRBJ2-2; TRBD1 is a possible D gene (6 bases). The CDR3 spans 16 residues. V lost 6 bases and J 0 bases, leaving 14 bases between the germline ends. CDR1 is LNHDA and CDR2 is SQIVND in the germline V gene (reference sequence). In DNA form, the CDR3 reads TGTGCCAGTAGAACCGGGACATCACCGAACACCGGGGAGCTGTTTTTT. Amino acid sequence: CASRTGTSPNTGELFF.

V usage is TRBV18 and J usage is TRBJ2-3, with D possibly being TRBD1 (5 bases). Trimming cost V 6 bases and J 6 bases, with 16 bases left between them. This CDR3 is 14 amino acids long. Germline assignment: CDR1 KGHSH and CDR2 LQKENI. In DNA form, the CDR3 reads TGTGCCAGCTCGTCCACGGACAATGTCGATACGCAGTATTTT. Translated: CASSSTDNVDTQYF.

This clonotype has just a few counts. The V call is TRBV4-1, the J call TRBJ2-7, with 7 positions matching TRBD1. Germline V gene data show CDR1 as MGHRA and CDR2 as YSYEKL. This CDR3 contains 13 residues. The junction had 11 bases not matched to a gene; V was cut back by 8 bases and J by 7 bases. CDR3 in amino acids: CASRDSGGSEQYF. In DNA, the CDR3 is TGCGCCAGCCGGGACAGTGGTGGAAGTGAGCAGTACTTC.

A few counts support this clonotype. The chain is built from TRBV6-5 and TRBJ2-7, with 10 nucleotides matching TRBD2. Germline V gives CDR1 MNHEY, CDR2 SVGAGI. The trim removed 8 bases at V and 2 bases at J, leaving 9 bases unmatched. There are 15 residues in the CDR3. In DNA form, the CDR3 reads TGTGCCAGCCGCGACGTAGCGGGGGGCCCCTACGAGCAGTACTTC. Protein sequence: CASRDVAGGPYEQYF.

The chain employs TRBV29-1 and TRBJ2-6; possible D gene TRBD1, 5 bases. CDR1 SQVTM and CDR2 ANQGSEA come from the germline V gene. V gave up 6 bases and J gave up 4 bases, with 13 bases separating them. CDR3 length: 14 amino acids. The CDR3: CSVHEGAGANVLTF. The CDR3 DNA reads as TGCAGCGTCCACGAAGGGGCCGGGGCCAACGTCCTGACTTTC.

In regard to this clonotype: Given a much more abundant clone one base away, this may be a read error. The gene calls are TRBV7-2 and TRBJ2-5; the D is unclear. Deletions cut 5 bases from V and 5 bases from J, with 12 bases between. CDR1 and CDR2 from the germline V gene are SGHTA and FQGNSA. The CDR3 contains 13 residues. The CDR3 protein is CASSMTWWETQYF. The CDR3 DNA is TGTGCCAGCAGCATGACATGGTGGGAGACCCAGTACTTC. Supplemented by reference TRBV7-2 and TRBJ2-5, the full variable domain reads GAGVSQSPSNKVTEKGKDVELRCDPISGHTALYWYRQSLGQGLEFLIYFQGNSAPDKSGLPSDRFSAERTGGSVSTLTIQRTQQEDSAVYLCASSMTWWETQYFGPGTRLLVL.

This chain links TRBV7-2 with TRBJ2-1, with unresolved D. The germline V gene encodes CDR1 SGHTA and CDR2 FQGNSA. Trimming removed 3 bases at V and 3 bases at J, with 6 bases between. This CDR3 contains 13 residues. CDR3 protein: CASSFLFYNEQFF. The CDR3 DNA reads TGTGCCAGCAGCTTTCTATTCTACAATGAGCAGTTCTTC.

The CDR3 DNA reads TGTGCCAGCAGCCTAAAGACAGGTTCCGGCTACACCTTC. Encoded protein: CASSLKTGSGYTF. The chain recombines TRBV3-1 with TRBJ1-2; a weak D match, TRBD1 (6 bases). Trimming took off 4 bases at V and 8 bases at J, with 14 bases between the two ends. CDR3 length: 13 amino acids. Per germline, CDR1 LGHDT and CDR2 YNNKEL (reference sequence).

This clonotype was detected only a few times. The chain uses TRBV5-1 and TRBJ2-2, with 8 bases aligning to TRBD1. The CDR3 is 15 residues long. The germline V gene has CDR1 SGHRS and CDR2 YFSETQ. The V and J ends lost 5 bases and 0 bases, in that order; junction bases with no gene match: 3. As DNA, the CDR3 is TGCGCCAGCAGAGGGGGACAGGCGAACACCGGGGAGCTGTTTTTT. The encoded protein is CASRGGQANTGELFF.

V gene TRBV7-2 combines with J gene TRBJ2-1, with unresolved D. Trimming stripped 5 bases from V and 4 bases from J, with 15 bases between. Germline lookup yields CDR1 SGHTA and CDR2 FQGNSA. The CDR3 consists of 15 residues. In DNA, the CDR3 is TGTGCCAGCAGCCCTACGGAAAGACCTTACAATGAGCAGTTCTTC. It encodes CASSPTERPYNEQFF. The variable domain in full, completed from reference TRBV7-2 and TRBJ2-1, reads GAGVSQSPSNKVTEKGKDVELRCDPISGHTALYWYRQSLGQGLEFLIYFQGNSAPDKSGLPSDRFSAERTGGSVSTLTIQRTQQEDSAVYLCASSPTERPYNEQFFGPGTRLTVL.

This clonotype was seen at least ten times. This sequence joins TRBV7-4 and TRBJ1-6, with D unclear. CDR1 and CDR2 from the germline V gene are SGHVT and SQSDAQ. The CDR3 extends over 14 amino acids. V was shortened by 6 bases and J by 8 bases, with 14 bases between the two germline ends. The CDR3 loop is CASSSGGQDSPLHF. The DNA of the CDR3 is TGTGCCAGCAGTTCAGGAGGGCAAGATTCACCCCTCCACTTT.

This clonotype occurred many times. The J gene is TRBJ2-4, the V gene TRBV12-3 or TRBV12-4, with D unresolved. This CDR3 comprises 11 residues. With 6 bases removed from V and 11 bases from J, the gap between germline ends came to 11 bases. CDR3 amino acids: CASRALSFQYF. As DNA, the CDR3 is TGTGCCAGCAGGGCTCTATCTTTTCAGTACTTC.

This clonotype was detected only a few times. The rearrangement joins TRBV19 to TRBJ2-3; D is tentatively TRBD1 or TRBD2 (5 bases each). Trimming removed 8 bases from V and 2 bases from J, with 14 bases in between. CDR3 length: 14 amino acids. Germline V lookup: CDR1 LNHDA, CDR2 SQIVND (reference sequence). In DNA, the CDR3 is TGTGCCAGTCGGGACCTCCGGGCCACAGATACGCAGTATTTT. Protein: CASRDLRATDTQYF.

This clonotype was found many times. The V and J genes are TRBV4-1 and TRBJ1-6; TRBD1 matches at 7 bases. Germline lookup yields CDR1 MGHRA and CDR2 YSYEKL. The CDR3 consists of 15 residues. Trimming removed 7 bases from V and 9 bases from J; junction bases left unmatched: 12. The CDR3 reads CASNSRARGVSPLHF. The CDR3 DNA reads TGCGCCAGCAACTCCAGGGCCAGGGGGGTTTCACCCCTCCACTTT.

This clonotype was picked up a small number of times. The V call is TRBV4-2, the J call TRBJ2-3; 10 positions agree with TRBD2. The V gene's germline CDR1 is LGHNA and CDR2 YNFKEQ. Germline trimming cut 2 bases from V and 2 bases from J; bases unmatched to any gene: 7. This CDR3 has 17 residues. The CDR3 DNA follows: TGTGCCAGCAGCCAACCAGCGGGGGGGCCGAACACAGATACGCAGTATTTT. Translation: CASSQPAGGPNTDTQYF.